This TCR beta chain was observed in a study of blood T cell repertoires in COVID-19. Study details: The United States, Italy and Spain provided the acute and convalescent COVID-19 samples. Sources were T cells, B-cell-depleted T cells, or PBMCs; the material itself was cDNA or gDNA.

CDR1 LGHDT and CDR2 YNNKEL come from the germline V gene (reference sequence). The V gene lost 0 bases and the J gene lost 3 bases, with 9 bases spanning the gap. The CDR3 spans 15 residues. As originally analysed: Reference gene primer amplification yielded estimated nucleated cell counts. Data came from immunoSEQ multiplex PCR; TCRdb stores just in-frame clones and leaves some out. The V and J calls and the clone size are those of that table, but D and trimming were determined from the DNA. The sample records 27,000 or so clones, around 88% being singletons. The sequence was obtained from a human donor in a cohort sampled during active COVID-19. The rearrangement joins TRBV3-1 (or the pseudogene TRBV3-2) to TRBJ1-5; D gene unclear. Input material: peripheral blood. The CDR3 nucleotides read TGTGCCAGCAGCCAAGACCCAGGTTTCAATCAGCCCCAGCATTTT. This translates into CASSQDPGFNQPQHF.